The T cell receptor beta chain under discussion was sequenced for a study of control samples from healthy donors and cancer patients (TCRdb year 2020). Points on this clone: This clone's antigen is unknown. No much larger clonotype is one base removed from it; base qualities were not supplied.

The library came from the immunoSEQ multiplex PCR assay. The table comes from immuneACCESS by way of TCRdb, which keeps in-frame sequences with V and J called. Part of the clones is missing from these tables; in studies checked, under half for an unresolved V gene and the rest for unknown reasons. For this sample the table gives about 180,000 clones, of which roughly 90% were detected only once. The top ten clonotypes cover 1.1% to 1.5% of the sample. Per the germline V gene, SGDLS is the CDR1 and YYNGEE is the CDR2. The CDR3 numbers 14 residues from cysteine through phenylalanine. Here the CDR3 DNA is all that survives: 42 bases in frame from base 1. The junction shows trimming of 3 bases on V and 6 bases on J, and the gene matches do not reach 8 bases of it.

In this chain, TRBV9 is recombined with TRBJ1-2, and 7 bases in between align with TRBD1. The sample was blood. This receptor was obtained from a woman aged 45-65 years in good health. The CDR3 loop reads CASSDEQGRDGYTF. The nucleotide sequence reads TGTGCCAGCAGCGATGAACAGGGGAGGGATGGCTACACCTTC.